The sequence of this TCR beta chain was determined in a study of T-cell reconstitution after alpha-beta-depleted transplantation in children. Germline assignment: CDR1 SQVTM and CDR2 ANQGSEA. CDR3 length: 17 amino acids. Unique molecular identifiers were built into the TCRbeta library. TCRdb reprocessed the PCR reads with MiXCR, giving one entry per CDR3 protein. The sample holds more than 550,000 distinct CDR3 sequences, roughly a tenth seen once. The material sequenced was PBMCs from the stem cell graft donor, taken from the stem cell graft. The chain couples TRBV29-1 to TRBJ2-3; possible D gene TRBD2, 6 bases. This clonotype was obtained from a human donor who donated a stem cell graft to a child with acute myeloid leukemia. The CDR3 DNA is TGCAGTGCGCGATGGCTACCGAAGTGGGGGGACACAGATACGCAGTATTTT. Amino acid sequence: CSARWLPKWGDTDTQYF.